Presented here are 17 T cell receptor beta chains from one specimen sequenced in a study of chemoradiotherapy in HPV16-positive cancers. The assay was immunoSEQ multiplex PCR, and TCRdb's table has in-frame clones only and misses some. The sample carries under 70,000 clones, around nine tenths recorded once. This material consisted of blood, taken from a patient who underwent chemoradiotherapy. The receptor source for this set is a human donor with HPV-associated anogenital cancer.

The gene calls are TRBV2 and TRBJ2-3; D unresolved. The CDR3 covers 12 residues. Per germline, CDR1 SNHLY and CDR2 FYNNEI. Trimming stripped 2 bases from V and 8 bases from J, with 8 bases between. The CDR3 protein is CASSERRGTQYF. For the CDR3, the DNA is TGTGCCAGCAGTGAAAGGAGAGGTACGCAGTATTTT. Full variable domain (missing parts from reference TRBV2 and TRBJ2-3): EPEVTQTPSHQVTQMGQEVILRCVPISNHLYFYWYRQILGQKVEFLVSFYNNEISEKSEIFDDQFSVERPDGSNFTLKIRSTKLEDSAMYFCASSERRGTQYFGPGTRLTVL.

J is TRBJ2-1 and V is TRBV9; TRBD2 aligns across 8 bases. CDR3 length: 19 amino acids. With V trimmed by 4 bases and J by 0 bases, 15 bases remained unmatched. Germline V CDR1 and CDR2: SGDLS, YYNGEE. The CDR3 reads CASSRPSGLAASSYNEQFF. The DNA of the CDR3 is TGTGCCAGCAGCCGCCCCTCTGGACTAGCTGCTAGCTCCTACAATGAGCAGTTCTTC. The full variable domain, its missing parts supplied by reference TRBV9 and TRBJ2-1, is DSGVTQTPKHLITATGQRVTLRCSPRSGDLSVYWYQQSLDQGLQFLIQYYNGEERAKGNILERFSAQQFPDLHSELNLSSLELGDSALYFCASSRPSGLAASSYNEQFFGPGTRLTVL.

The chain links TRBV5-1 to TRBJ2-5, with 12 bases matching TRBD1. The better agreement between TRBJ2-7 and the DNA end casts doubt on the J call. This CDR3 contains 16 residues. Germline lookup yields CDR1 SGHRS and CDR2 YFSETQ. CDR3 in amino acids: CASRPTPGQGAYEQYF. The DNA of the CDR3 is TGCGCCAGCAGGCCTACGCCGGGACAGGGGGCATACGAGCAGTACTTC.

The chain has TRBV5-1 and TRBJ2-5, with 7 bases identical to TRBD2. The V segment lost 0 bases and the J segment 2 bases; nucleotides outside the gene matches: 7. Germline loops: CDR1 SGHRS, CDR2 YFSETQ. The CDR3 covers 16 residues. In nucleotides, the CDR3 is TGCGCCAGCAGCTTGGGTCTAGCGGACCTTCAAGAGACCCAGTACTTC. Its protein is CASSLGLADLQETQYF.

The CDR3 loop reads CSVKRGGAMNTEAFF. The CDR3 DNA sequence: TGCAGCGTCAAAAGGGGGGGGGCCATGAACACTGAAGCTTTCTTT. The V and J genes are TRBV29-1 and TRBJ1-1; D possibly corresponds to TRBD1 (6 bases). The germline V and J ends were trimmed by 6 bases and 0 bases, with 17 bases remaining between them. The CDR3 sequence is 15 residues long. Germline CDR1 is SQVTM and CDR2 is ANQGSEA.

This chain uses TRBV9 with TRBJ2-1; the match to TRBD2 covers 8 bases. This CDR3 has 16 amino acids. From germline, CDR1 is SGDLS and CDR2 YYNGEE. V was pared by 2 bases and J by 7 bases, with 11 bases of the junction left unmatched. Here the CDR3 reads CASSVGPGGPVNEQFF. The CDR3 bases are TGTGCCAGCAGCGTCGGCCCGGGAGGGCCGGTGAATGAGCAGTTCTTC.

This clone has a handful of counts. The rearrangement uses TRBV19 and TRBJ1-4; D gene unclear. The CDR3 sequence is 13 residues long. V was cut by 5 bases and J by 3 bases, with 7 bases left in between. Germline lookup yields CDR1 LNHDA and CDR2 SQIVND (reference sequence). The CDR3 DNA reads TGTGCCAGTAGTCGGGGAGCTAATGAAAAACTGTTTTTT. Translated, it gives CASSRGANEKLFF.

This clone was detected only once. This chain links TRBV19 with TRBJ2-7; 8 bases match TRBD1. This CDR3 is built from 13 residues. Trimming at V came to 5 bases and at J to 9 bases, leaving 9 bases not matched to a gene. CDR1 and CDR2 from the germline V gene are LNHDA and SQIVND (reference sequence). The CDR3 sequence is CASSLRTGNRQYF. DNA for the CDR3: TGTGCCAGTAGTCTCCGGACAGGGAATCGGCAGTACTTC.

The V gene is TRBV10-1, the J gene TRBJ2-1; D ambiguous. This CDR3 has 18 amino acids. Germline-derived CDR1 and CDR2 are WNHNN and SYGVQD (reference sequence). Trimming shortened V by 2 bases and J by 0 bases, and 17 bases separated the two germline ends. The CDR3 coding sequence is TGCGCCAGCAGTGAGCCTTTCCCCGACGGCCCCTCCTACAATGAGCAGTTCTTC. This translates into CASSEPFPDGPSYNEQFF.

The genes are TRBV6-5 and TRBJ1-1; 9 bases agree with TRBD1. The J segment lost 8 bases and the V segment lost 5 bases, leaving 6 bases of the junction unmatched. The germline V gene encodes CDR1 MNHEY and CDR2 SVGAGI. The CDR3 runs to 13 residues. As DNA, the CDR3 is TGTGCCAGCAGTACAGGGGGCATAAGGGAAGCTTTCTTT. It encodes CASSTGGIREAFF.

The chain combines TRBV25-1 with TRBJ2-3; D is ambiguous. The V gene lost 10 bases and the J gene lost 4 bases, with 12 bases spanning the gap. Per the germline V gene, CDR1 is MGHDK and CDR2 is SYGVNS. The CDR3 has 12 amino acids. The CDR3 region is CAISVGPDTQYF. The CDR3 DNA reads TGTGCCATATCAGTAGGCCCAGATACGCAGTATTTT.

V usage is TRBV30 and J usage is TRBJ2-7, with 11 bases matching TRBD2. Trimming cost V 1 base and J 2 bases; bases outside gene matches: 1. CDR1 GTSNPN and CDR2 SVGIG come from the germline V gene (reference sequence). The CDR3 is 14 amino acids. As DNA, the CDR3 is TGTGCCTGGAGTGGACTAGCGGGAACCTACGAGCAGTACTTC. Translating gives CAWSGLAGTYEQYF.

The genes are TRBV6-1 and TRBJ2-3; D is ambiguous. Deletions cut 1 base from V and 1 base from J, with 9 bases between. CDR3 size: 15 residues. CDR1 and CDR2 (germline): MNHNS, SASEGT. In DNA, the CDR3 is TGTGCCAGCAGTGAAGACTTTATGGGCACAGATACGCAGTATTTT. Amino acids: CASSEDFMGTDTQYF.

The V gene is TRBV2, the J gene TRBJ2-6, with D unclear. V was clipped by 2 bases and J by 13 bases, with 12 bases between them. The CDR3 is 13 residues long. From germline, CDR1 is SNHLY and CDR2 FYNNEI. For the CDR3, the DNA is TGTGCCAGCAGTGAAAGTGGGCCCCGTGTCCTGACTTTC. Amino acids: CASSESGPRVLTF.

With regard to this clone: The junction differs from germline at one of its ends, possibly a read error. V gene TRBV4-2 combines with J gene TRBJ2-7; 9 positions match TRBD1. The CDR3 has 12 amino acids. The germline gives CDR1 LGHNA, CDR2 YNFKEQ. The CDR3 loop reads CASSLLRDRAFF. The CDR3 DNA follows: TGTGCCAGCAGCTTGCTCCGGGACAGGGCTTTCTTC.

The genes are TRBV5-1 and TRBJ2-7, with D perhaps matching TRBD2 (6 bases). The CDR3 covers 16 residues. Trimming pared 4 bases from V and 3 bases from J, leaving 20 bases between. The germline V gene encodes CDR1 SGHRS and CDR2 YFSETQ. The CDR3 region is CASSLGPVGGSYEQYF. CDR3 DNA: TGCGCCAGCAGCCTGGGCCCTGTAGGAGGGAGCTACGAGCAGTACTTC.

This clone appeared once. The chain recombines TRBV5-6 with TRBJ2-7; no firm D call. This CDR3 region has 14 residues. CDR1 and CDR2 from the germline V gene are SGHDT and YYEEEE. With 2 bases removed from V and 2 bases from J, the gap between germline ends came to 11 bases. CDR3 bases: TGTGCCAGCAGCTTAGTTTATACAACCTACGAGCAGTACTTC. Protein: CASSLVYTTYEQYF.